The rows below give T cell receptor beta chains drawn from one sample of a study of blood T cells in healthy people across ages. TCRdb passed the 5' RACE reads through MiXCR, listing each CDR3 protein once. The repertoire holds about 620,000 distinct CDR3 sequences, with over 40% as singletons. The sequencing input was blood. These receptors originate from a woman older than 75 in good health. The CDR3 runs from the conserved cysteine through the conserved F or W. Each record gives: J gene, D gene, V gene, clone size, CDR3 protein, CDR3 DNA. The D gene is left open where the match is weak. The listing skips clone size in some rows; elsewhere it reads once, few, many or a size class.

J gene: TRBJ2-2; D gene: TRBD2; V gene: TRBV7-3; clone size: few; CDR3 protein: CASSTSSGGGTGELFF; CDR3 DNA: TGTGCCAGCAGCACGTCTAGCGGGGGTGGCACCGGGGAGCTGTTTTTT
J gene: TRBJ2-1; D gene: -; V gene: TRBV7-3; clone size: -; CDR3 protein: CASSSGCNEQFF; CDR3 DNA: TGTGCCAGCAGCTCGGGGTGCAATGAGCAGTTCTTC
J gene: TRBJ1-1; D gene: -; V gene: TRBV3-1; clone size: -; CDR3 protein: CASSQPGRLRPGTEAFF; CDR3 DNA: TGTGCCAGCAGCCAACCGGGACGATTGAGACCGGGCACTGAAGCTTTCTTT
J gene: TRBJ2-5; D gene: -; V gene: TRBV12-3/TRBV12-4; clone size: -; CDR3 protein: CASSLDSGETQYF; CDR3 DNA: TGTGCCAGCAGTTTAGATTCGGGGGAGACCCAGTACTTC
J gene: TRBJ2-5; D gene: TRBD2; V gene: TRBV7-3; clone size: -; CDR3 protein: CASSQSLETSGETQYF; CDR3 DNA: TGTGCCAGCAGCCAATCGCTAGAGACTAGCGGTGAGACCCAGTACTTC
J gene: TRBJ1-6; D gene: -; V gene: TRBV11-3; clone size: -; CDR3 protein: CASSLEPGRPLHF; CDR3 DNA: TGTGCCAGCAGCTTAGAGCCAGGACGACCCCTCCACTTT
J gene: TRBJ2-3; D gene: -; V gene: TRBV20-1; clone size: many; CDR3 protein: CSAESSFTDTQYF; CDR3 DNA: TGCAGTGCCGAGTCAAGCTTCACAGATACGCAGTATTTT
J gene: TRBJ2-5; D gene: TRBD2; V gene: TRBV3-1; clone size: -; CDR3 protein: CASSQELAGLGETQYF; CDR3 DNA: TGTGCCAGCAGCCAAGAACTAGCGGGGTTGGGAGAGACCCAGTACTTC
J gene: TRBJ2-1; D gene: TRBD2; V gene: TRBV7-2; clone size: -; CDR3 protein: CASSLGQRLALDEQFF; CDR3 DNA: TGTGCCAGCAGCTTAGGGCAGCGACTAGCGTTGGATGAGCAGTTCTTC
J gene: TRBJ2-5; D gene: -; V gene: TRBV6-2/TRBV6-3; clone size: -; CDR3 protein: CASSDSTVSAQYF; CDR3 DNA: TGTGCCAGCAGTGACTCGACGGTCAGCGCCCAGTACTTC
J gene: TRBJ2-5; D gene: TRBD2; V gene: TRBV7-2; clone size: -; CDR3 protein: CASSLRGGGETQYF; CDR3 DNA: TGTGCCAGCAGCTTACGGGGGGGCGGAGAGACCCAGTACTTC
J gene: TRBJ2-1; D gene: -; V gene: TRBV7-2; clone size: many; CDR3 protein: CASSLVRVWEQFF; CDR3 DNA: TGTGCCAGCAGCTTAGTCAGGGTATGGGAGCAGTTCTTC
J gene: TRBJ2-5; D gene: -; V gene: TRBV29-1; clone size: -; CDR3 protein: CSVDVNQETQYF; CDR3 DNA: TGCAGCGTCGATGTTAACCAAGAGACCCAGTACTTC
J gene: TRBJ2-7; D gene: TRBD2; V gene: TRBV5-1; clone size: -; CDR3 protein: CASSMGLAGGQSYEQYF; CDR3 DNA: TGCGCCAGCAGCATGGGACTAGCGGGGGGCCAAAGCTACGAGCAGTACTTC